The 8 T cell receptor beta chains given below trace back to one sample, sequenced in a study of metastatic and nonmetastatic thyroid tumors. Thyroid surgery had not been preceded by any treatment in any patient. TCRdb reanalyzed the PCR reads with MiXCR. The sample shows about 19,000 clones, roughly 25% of them seen only once. Sequenced input: blood. The receptors come from a male donor with papillary thyroid cancer or a benign thyroid nodule (not recorded which). Some clones in this sample may be carry-over from other donors' samples.

The chain recombines TRBV11-2 with TRBJ2-7, with 10 bases lining up with TRBD1. Trimming removed 4 bases from V and 9 bases from J; junction bases left unmatched: 9. This CDR3 has 14 amino acids. In germline, CDR1 is SGHAT, CDR2 FQNNGV. CDR3 amino acids: CASSSGQGYAGQYF. In DNA, the CDR3 is TGTGCCAGCAGCTCGGGACAGGGGTACGCTGGGCAGTACTTC. Looking up the rest from reference TRBV11-2 and TRBJ2-7 gives the full variable domain: EAGVAQSPRYKIIEKRQSVAFWCNPISGHATLYWYQQILGQGPKLLIQFQNNGVVDDSQLPKDRFSAERLKGVDSTLKIQPAKLEDSAVYLCASSSGQGYAGQYFGPGTRLTVT.

As to this clone: One end of the junction fails to match germline, which may point to a read error. V usage is TRBV29-1 and J usage is TRBJ2-2, with D tentatively TRBD2 (5 bases). This CDR3 region has 15 residues. Looked up from germline, CDR1 is SQVTM and CDR2 is ANQGSEA. The CDR3 here is CSARIGKANTGELCF. Here the CDR3 DNA reads TGCAGCGCCCGGATCGGGAAAGCGAACACCGGGGAGCTGTGTTTT.

Ten or more counts support this clone. This chain links TRBV29-1 with TRBJ2-3, with a possible D match to TRBD1 (5 bases). V was cut by 4 bases and J by 2 bases, with 13 bases left in between. Per germline, CDR1 SQVTM and CDR2 ANQGSEA. There are 14 residues in the CDR3. The CDR3 region is CSVAQGFTTDTQYF. The CDR3 DNA reads TGCAGCGTTGCTCAGGGATTCACCACAGATACGCAGTATTTT.

This clone is medium-sized within its sample. The chain joins TRBV12-3 or TRBV12-4 to TRBJ1-1; D is unresolved. The CDR3 covers 14 residues. Between the trimmed V and J ends, which lost 7 bases and 3 bases, there was a span of 15 bases. The CDR3 sequence is CASTSLGDHTEAFF. The DNA of the CDR3 is TGTGCCAGCACCTCACTGGGTGATCACACTGAAGCTTTCTTT.

This chain uses TRBV9 with TRBJ1-2, with a weak D call TRBD1 (5 bases). The germline V gene has CDR1 SGDLS and CDR2 YYNGEE. With 0 bases removed from V and 3 bases from J, the gap between germline ends came to 9 bases. There are 14 residues in the CDR3. CDR3 protein: CASSVDGAYYGYTF. In nucleotides, the CDR3 is TGTGCCAGCAGCGTAGATGGGGCCTACTATGGCTACACCTTC.

This clone was found many times. The J gene is TRBJ2-4, the V gene TRBV30, with D unclear. The CDR3 covers 13 residues. The V gene lost 3 bases and the J gene lost 1 base, with 7 bases spanning the gap. Germline CDR1 and CDR2: GTSNPN and SVGIG (reference sequence). The DNA for the CDR3 is TGTGCCTGGAGGATGCATGCCAAAAACATTCAGTACTTC. This encodes CAWRMHAKNIQYF.

This clone turned up a few times. The rearrangement uses TRBV12-5 and TRBJ2-7, with 7 bases fitting TRBD2. Germline CDR1 LGHNT, CDR2 FRNRAP. The length of the CDR3 is 17 residues. V shed 3 bases and J 2 bases; nucleotides not matched to a gene: 13. CDR3 sequence: CASGFQGGTTSPYEQYF. CDR3 in DNA: TGTGCTAGTGGTTTCCAAGGAGGAACGACTAGCCCCTACGAGCAGTACTTC.

This clone turned up a few times. The V and J genes are TRBV9 and TRBJ2-1, with D maybe TRBD2 (6 bases). In germline, CDR1 is SGDLS, CDR2 YYNGEE. CDR3 length: 17 amino acids. V was shortened by 3 bases and J by 9 bases, with 25 bases between the two germline ends. The CDR3 loop reads CASSAIWGGKPGGEQFF. CDR3 DNA sequence: TGTGCCAGCAGCGCCATATGGGGCGGGAAACCTGGGGGTGAGCAGTTCTTC.